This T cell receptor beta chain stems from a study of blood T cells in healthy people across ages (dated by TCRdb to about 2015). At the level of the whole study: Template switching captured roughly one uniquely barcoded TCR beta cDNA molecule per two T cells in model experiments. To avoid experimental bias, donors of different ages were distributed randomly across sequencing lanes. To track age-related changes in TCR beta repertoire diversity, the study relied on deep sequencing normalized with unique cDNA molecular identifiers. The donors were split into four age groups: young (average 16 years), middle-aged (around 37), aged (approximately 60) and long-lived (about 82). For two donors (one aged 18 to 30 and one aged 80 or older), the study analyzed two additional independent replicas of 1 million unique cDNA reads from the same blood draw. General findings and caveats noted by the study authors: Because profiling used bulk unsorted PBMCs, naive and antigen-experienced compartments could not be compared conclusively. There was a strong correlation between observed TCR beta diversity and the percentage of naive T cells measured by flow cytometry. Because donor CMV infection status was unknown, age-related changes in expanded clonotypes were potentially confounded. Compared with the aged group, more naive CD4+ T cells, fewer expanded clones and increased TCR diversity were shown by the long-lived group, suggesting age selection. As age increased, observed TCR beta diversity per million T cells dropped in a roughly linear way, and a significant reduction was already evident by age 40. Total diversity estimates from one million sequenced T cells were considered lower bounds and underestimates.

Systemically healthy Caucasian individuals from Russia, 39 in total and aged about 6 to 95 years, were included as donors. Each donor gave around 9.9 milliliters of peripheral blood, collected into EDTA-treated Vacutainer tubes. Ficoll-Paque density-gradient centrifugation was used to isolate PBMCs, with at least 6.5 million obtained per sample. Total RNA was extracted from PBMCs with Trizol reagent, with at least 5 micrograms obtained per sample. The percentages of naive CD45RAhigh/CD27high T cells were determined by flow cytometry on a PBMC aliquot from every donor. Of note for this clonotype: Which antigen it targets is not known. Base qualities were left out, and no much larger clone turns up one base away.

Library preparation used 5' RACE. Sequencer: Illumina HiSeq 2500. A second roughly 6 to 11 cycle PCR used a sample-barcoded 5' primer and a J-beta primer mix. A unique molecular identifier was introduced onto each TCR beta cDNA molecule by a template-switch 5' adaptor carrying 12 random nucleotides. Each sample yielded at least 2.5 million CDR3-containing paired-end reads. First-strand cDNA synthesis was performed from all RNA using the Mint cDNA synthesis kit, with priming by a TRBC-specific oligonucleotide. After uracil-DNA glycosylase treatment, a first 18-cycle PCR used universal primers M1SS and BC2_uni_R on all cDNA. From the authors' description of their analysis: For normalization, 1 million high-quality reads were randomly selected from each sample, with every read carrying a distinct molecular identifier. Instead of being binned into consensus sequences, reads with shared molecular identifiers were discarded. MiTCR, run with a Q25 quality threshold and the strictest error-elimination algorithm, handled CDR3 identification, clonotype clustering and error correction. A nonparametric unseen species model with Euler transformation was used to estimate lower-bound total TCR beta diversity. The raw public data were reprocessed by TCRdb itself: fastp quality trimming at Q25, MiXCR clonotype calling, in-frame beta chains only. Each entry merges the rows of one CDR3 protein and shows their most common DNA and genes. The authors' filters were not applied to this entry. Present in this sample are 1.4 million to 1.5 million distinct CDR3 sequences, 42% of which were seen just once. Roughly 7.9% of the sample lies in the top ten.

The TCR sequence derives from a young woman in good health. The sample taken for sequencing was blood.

The base sequence is TGCAGTGCGGACGACGCGGGGGTTGAGCACAATGAGCAGTTCTTC. Protein translation: CSADDAGVEHNEQFF. The chain employs TRBV20-1 and TRBJ2-1, with TRBD2 matching 7 junction bases. Reading the germline V gene (reference sequence) gives CDR1 DFQATT and CDR2 SNEGSKA. The V end gives up 6 bases and the J end 5 bases, leaving 13 bases in the junction not matched to a gene. CDR3 length: 15 amino acids, cysteine to phenylalanine. Here the CDR3 DNA is all that survives: 45 bases in frame from base 1.